This passage covers 16 T cell receptor beta chains from one sample sequenced in a study of blood T cell repertoires in COVID-19. TCRdb's copy holds only in-frame clones and misses some; the assay was immunoSEQ multiplex PCR. The sample carries 300,000 to 400,000 clones, roughly 90% recorded once. Sequenced input: PBMCs or T cells enriched from blood (not recorded which). These receptors were obtained from a woman in her twenties or thirties who had been exposed to COVID-19.

The CDR3 DNA reads TGTGCCAGCTCACCAGCTAACCTTCGGGGCAATGAGCAGTTCTTC. As protein: CASSPANLRGNEQFF. V is TRBV18 and J is TRBJ2-1, with D perhaps matching TRBD2 (5 bases). CDR3 length: 15 amino acids. CDR1 and CDR2 from the germline V gene are KGHSH and LQKENI. V gave up 2 bases and J gave up 6 bases, with 14 bases separating them.

The chain links TRBV12-5 to TRBJ2-1, with TRBD2 identical over 8 bases. Looked up from germline, CDR1 is LGHNT and CDR2 is FRNRAP. The CDR3 spans 17 residues. The V gene end was trimmed by 2 bases and the J gene end by 6 bases; junction bases not matched to a gene: 12. The CDR3, as DNA: TGTGCTAGTGGTTTGTCCCCTTCCGGGGGGGTGGGCAATGAGCAGTTCTTC. Amino acids: CASGLSPSGGVGNEQFF.

V usage is TRBV5-1 and J usage is TRBJ1-4; 8 nucleotides agree with TRBD1. Germline loops: CDR1 SGHRS, CDR2 YFSETQ. With 0 bases clipped from V and 8 bases from J, the junction kept 9 bases outside the gene matches. The CDR3 covers 16 residues. The CDR3, as DNA: TGCGCCAGCAGCTTGGTCTGGACAGGGTCGGGCGAAAAACTGTTTTTT. Translated, it gives CASSLVWTGSGEKLFF.

This clone was detected only once. V is TRBV19 and J is TRBJ2-6; TRBD1 is a possible D gene (6 bases). The germline gives CDR1 LNHDA, CDR2 SQIVND (reference sequence). Trimming removed 5 bases from V and 4 bases from J, with 12 bases in between. This CDR3 contains 15 residues. CDR3 protein: CASSRDGQGANVLTF. The CDR3 bases are TGTGCCAGTAGTCGAGACGGACAGGGGGCCAACGTCCTGACTTTC.

V and J are TRBV19 and TRBJ1-2, with D uncertain. The germline V and J ends were trimmed by 6 bases and 5 bases, with 10 bases remaining between them. CDR3 size: 12 residues. Germline CDR1 is LNHDA and CDR2 is SQIVND (reference sequence). CDR3 coding DNA: TGTGCCAGTAGACAGCCTCCGTATGGCTACACCTTC. It codes for CASRQPPYGYTF.

The chain carries TRBV19 and TRBJ2-1; weak D call: TRBD2 (7 bases). V was cut by 6 bases and J by 7 bases, with 22 bases left in between. CDR3 length: 16 amino acids. CDR1 is LNHDA, CDR2 SQIVND, per germline (reference sequence). CDR3 nucleotides: TGTGCCAGTAGGCCGACTACGCGGGGGAGGGGGAATGAGCAGTTCTTC. Its translation: CASRPTTRGRGNEQFF.

This chain connects TRBV19 to TRBJ2-1; 11 bases line up with TRBD2. The CDR3 totals 15 residues. The junction had 3 bases not matched to a gene; V was cut back by 4 bases and J by 4 bases. Germline V gives CDR1 LNHDA, CDR2 SQIVND (reference sequence). The CDR3 sequence: CASSKTSGAYNEQFF. The CDR3 DNA sequence: TGTGCCAGTAGTAAGACTAGCGGGGCTTACAATGAGCAGTTCTTC.

The genes are TRBV11-2 and TRBJ2-7; 9 bases line up with TRBD2. This CDR3 has 16 amino acids. CDR1 and CDR2 from the germline V gene are SGHAT and FQNNGV. Losses at the gene ends were 0 bases for V and 0 bases for J; bases not matched to a gene: 3. CDR3 residues: CASSLEVAGASYEQYF. The CDR3 coding sequence is TGTGCCAGCAGCTTAGAGGTAGCGGGGGCCTCCTACGAGCAGTACTTC.

The rearrangement links TRBV7-2 to TRBJ2-5; D is unclear. CDR1 is SGHTA and CDR2 is FQGNSA in the germline V gene. CDR3 length: 15 residues. Trimming cost V 1 base and J 5 bases, with 14 bases left between them. CDR3 amino acids: CASSLDLAPWETQYF. The CDR3 DNA follows: TGTGCCAGCAGCTTAGATCTGGCCCCTTGGGAGACCCAGTACTTC.

The chain couples TRBV24-1 to TRBJ2-3; TRBD1 aligns across 9 bases. Germline values: CDR1 KGHDR, CDR2 SFDVKD. V dropped 6 bases and J dropped 3; count of bases not matched to a gene: 3. The CDR3 runs to 14 residues. CDR3 in DNA: TGTGCCACCAGTCACAGGGGGCGGACAGATACGCAGTATTTT. Translating gives CATSHRGRTDTQYF.

This chain joins TRBV25-1 and TRBJ1-1; 7 bases are a match to TRBD1. Per the germline V gene, CDR1 is MGHDK and CDR2 is SYGVNS. This CDR3 has 14 amino acids. V trimming: 2 bases; J trimming: 4 bases; junction bases outside the gene matches: 4. The CDR3 region has the DNA TGTGCCAGCAGTGAACTCACAGGGGTCACTGAAGCTTTCTTT. Amino acid sequence: CASSELTGVTEAFF.

The chain joins TRBV6-1 to TRBJ2-7; 10 bases match TRBD2. CDR1 and CDR2 (germline): MNHNS, SASEGT. Germline trimming cut 3 bases from V and 4 bases from J; bases unmatched to any gene: 6. This CDR3 is 15 amino acids long. CDR3 sequence: CASSDVSGGRYEQYF. CDR3 nucleotide sequence: TGTGCCAGCAGTGACGTTAGCGGGGGGCGATACGAGCAGTACTTC.

The CDR3, as DNA: TGTGCCAGCAGCCCCTTAGGGCGGGGGGACTACGAGCAGTACTTC. This gives the protein CASSPLGRGDYEQYF. V gene TRBV7-6 combines with J gene TRBJ2-7, with 8 nucleotides matching TRBD2. The CDR3 has 15 residues. Germline loops: CDR1 SGHVS, CDR2 FNYEAQ. V lost 5 bases and J lost 3; bases outside the gene matches: 9.

This clone appeared once. The rearrangement links TRBV18 to TRBJ1-2; maybe TRBD1 (5 bases). This CDR3 is built from 14 residues. The V end lost 3 bases, the J end lost 5 bases, and 13 bases lay between the germline ends. From germline, CDR1 is KGHSH and CDR2 LQKENI. CDR3 loop: CASSPGRLGYGYTF. Written as DNA, the CDR3 is TGTGCCAGCTCACCGGGGCGTCTTGGGTATGGCTACACCTTC.

This chain connects TRBV10-3 to TRBJ2-1; D possibly corresponds to TRBD1 (6 bases). With 6 bases removed from V and 5 bases from J, the gap between germline ends came to 11 bases. Germline lookup yields CDR1 ENHRY and CDR2 SYGVKD. The CDR3 extends over 13 amino acids. The CDR3 loop is CAISSHRDNEQFF. The CDR3 DNA reads as TGTGCCATCAGCAGTCACAGGGACAATGAGCAGTTCTTC.

The chain uses TRBV30 and TRBJ1-1; TRBD1 might be the D (5 bases). CDR1 and CDR2 (germline): GTSNPN, SVGIG (reference sequence). The V end lost 1 base, the J end lost 4 bases, and 16 bases lay between the germline ends. This CDR3 spans 15 amino acids. CDR3 in amino acids: CAWSAPPGVGTEAFF. The CDR3 DNA reads as TGTGCCTGGAGTGCCCCTCCGGGGGTGGGCACTGAAGCTTTCTTT. Using reference TRBV30 and TRBJ1-1 for the parts outside the CDR3, the full variable domain is SQTIHQWPATLVQPVGSPLSLECTVEGTSNPNLYWYRQAAGRGLQLLFYSVGIGQISSEVPQNLSASRPQDRQFILSSKKLLLSDSGFYLCAWSAPPGVGTEAFFGQGTRLTVV.